This TCR beta chain was observed in a study of blood T cell repertoires in COVID-19. Profiling relied on immunoSEQ multiplex PCR, and the TCRdb table lists in-frame clones only, not all of them. The sample consists of fewer than 200,000 clones, roughly four fifths of them appearing once. The germline gives CDR1 LNHDA, CDR2 SQIVND (reference sequence). Losses at the gene ends were 6 bases for V and 7 bases for J; bases not matched to a gene: 9. The length of the CDR3 is 14 residues. The chain joins TRBV19 to TRBJ1-1; 9 bases fit TRBD1. Sequencing was done on a sample of peripheral blood. The source of this sequence is a woman aged 80 or over with acute or convalescent COVID-19. CDR3 loop: CASRGDRGRVEAFF. The DNA for the CDR3 is TGTGCCAGTAGAGGAGACAGGGGGAGGGTTGAAGCTTTCTTT.